Each of the 24 T cell receptor beta chains below was sequenced from the same sample in a study of blood T cells in healthy people across ages. Primers used in a second PCR of about 7 to 12 cycles were a sample-barcoded 5' primer and a J-beta primer mix. MiXCR, run by TCRdb on the 5' RACE reads, gives a single entry per CDR3 protein. The sample lists roughly 1.5 million distinct CDR3 sequences, roughly 43% occurring once. Sequenced input: blood. These receptors were collected from a woman between 18 and 29 years old in good health.

This clonotype has a handful of counts. V and J are TRBV5-4 and TRBJ2-7; TRBD1 is a possible D gene (6 bases). CDR1 and CDR2 (germline): SGHNT, YYREEE (reference sequence). The V gene lost 3 bases and the J gene lost 5 bases, with 9 bases spanning the gap. The CDR3 has 12 residues. In DNA, the CDR3 is TGTGCCAGCAGCTCTCCAGGGGACGAGCAGTACTTC. Its protein product is CASSSPGDEQYF.

This clonotype was detected a few times. V is TRBV6-1 and J is TRBJ2-7; D is ambiguous. The CDR3 spans 15 residues. Trimming shortened V by 2 bases and J by 0 bases, and 11 bases separated the two germline ends. Per the germline V gene, CDR1 is MNHNS and CDR2 is SASEGT. The CDR3 sequence: CASSETVMSSYEQYF. For the CDR3, the DNA is TGTGCCAGCAGTGAAACCGTAATGAGCTCCTACGAGCAGTACTTC.

The chain employs TRBV4-3 and TRBJ2-3; D is unclear. The CDR3 is made up of 14 amino acids. The germline V gene has CDR1 LGHNA and CDR2 YSLEER. Trimming stripped 0 bases from V and 2 bases from J, with 6 bases between. The chain's CDR3 is CASSQDITTDTQYF. The CDR3 DNA reads as TGCGCCAGCAGCCAAGATATCACCACAGATACGCAGTATTTT.

In its sample, this clonotype was seen a few times. V gene TRBV30 combines with J gene TRBJ1-2, with a weak D call TRBD1 (6 bases). The V gene's germline CDR1 is GTSNPN and CDR2 SVGIG (reference sequence). Trimming shortened V by 5 bases and J by 8 bases, and 15 bases separated the two germline ends. The CDR3 is 12 amino acids. CDR3 nucleotide sequence: TGTGCCTGGGGGGGCGCAGGTAACGGCTACACCTTC. Amino acids: CAWGGAGNGYTF.

V and J are TRBV15 and TRBJ2-1; a weak D match, TRBD2 (5 bases). V gave up 1 base and J gave up 9 bases, with 16 bases separating them. CDR1 and CDR2 from the germline V gene are LNHNV and YYDKDF (reference sequence). The CDR3 spans 15 residues. The CDR3 loop reads CATSRVTGTSTEQFF. Here the CDR3 DNA reads TGTGCCACCAGCAGAGTTACGGGTACTAGTACTGAGCAGTTCTTC.

This clonotype was found once. This chain links TRBV11-2 with TRBJ2-7; D gene uncertain. Gene TRBJ2-5 matches the end of the DNA better, so the J call may be wrong. From germline, CDR1 is SGHAT and CDR2 FQNNGV. The CDR3 is 14 amino acids. The CDR3 spells CASSLSLNKGTQYF. CDR3 nucleotide sequence: TGTGCCAGCAGCTTATCTTTGAACAAAGGGACCCAGTACTTC.

This clonotype appeared a few times. This chain links TRBV9 with TRBJ1-1; D perhaps matches TRBD1 (5 bases). The germline CDR1 and CDR2 sequences are SGDLS and YYNGEE. The CDR3 contains 14 residues. The V end lost 3 bases, the J end lost 6 bases, and 15 bases lay between the germline ends. CDR3 residues: CASSGAGKFSEAFF. The DNA of the CDR3 is TGTGCCAGCAGCGGGGCAGGGAAATTTTCTGAAGCTTTCTTT.

V and J are TRBV24-1 and TRBJ2-6; perhaps TRBD2 as D (7 bases). The CDR3 is made up of 15 amino acids. CDR1 and CDR2 from the germline V gene are KGHDR and SFDVKD. The V end was cut by 6 bases, the J end by 3 bases, with 11 bases between. CDR3 amino acids: CATSPGGGGANVLTF. The CDR3 region has the DNA TGTGCCACCAGTCCGGGGGGCGGTGGGGCCAACGTCCTGACTTTC.

J is TRBJ2-7 and V is TRBV27; possibly TRBD2 for D (5 bases). There are 17 residues in the CDR3. In germline, CDR1 is MNHEY, CDR2 SMNVEV (reference sequence). V lost 4 bases to trimming and J lost 2 bases, with 21 bases between them. CDR3 DNA: TGTGCCAGCAGTTCCCTTAAACTAGACGCCGTCCCCTACGAGCAGTACTTC. Translating gives CASSSLKLDAVPYEQYF.

This clonotype appeared a few times. This chain links TRBV10-3 with TRBJ2-7; TRBD2 aligns across 9 bases. V dropped 4 bases and J dropped 7; count of bases not matched to a gene: 17. Germline lookup yields CDR1 ENHRY and CDR2 SYGVKD. The CDR3 consists of 17 residues. As DNA, the CDR3 is TGTGCCATCAGTGGGACTAGCGCGGGTCCCAACCTTGGAGAGCAGTACTTC. Translated: CAISGTSAGPNLGEQYF.

V is TRBV5-1 and J is TRBJ2-1; weak D call: TRBD2 (5 bases). V was cut by 4 bases and J by 0 bases, with 14 bases left in between. In germline, CDR1 is SGHRS, CDR2 YFSETQ. This CDR3 has 16 residues. CDR3 sequence (DNA): TGCGCCAGCAGCACTACTAGTTTCCCCTCCTACAATGAGCAGTTCTTC. It specifies CASSTTSFPSYNEQFF.

The chain recombines TRBV3-1 with TRBJ2-1, with 11 positions matching TRBD2. CDR1 and CDR2 (germline): LGHDT, YNNKEL (reference sequence). Trimming took 0 bases from V and 10 from J; bases not matched to a gene: 5. The CDR3 extends over 15 amino acids. CDR3: CASSQDTSGSWEQFF. The CDR3 DNA sequence: TGTGCCAGCAGCCAAGACACTAGCGGGAGTTGGGAGCAGTTCTTC.

CDR3 protein: CASRLGIGQQETQYF. The CDR3 coding sequence is TGTGCCAGCAGGTTGGGTATTGGTCAACAAGAGACCCAGTACTTC. This chain connects TRBV27 to TRBJ2-5; D not certain. V lost 6 bases and J 2 bases, leaving 16 bases between the germline ends. The CDR3 sequence is 15 residues long. The germline CDR1 and CDR2 sequences are MNHEY and SMNVEV (reference sequence).

The sample holds one count of this clonotype. The V gene is TRBV29-1, the J gene TRBJ2-3; 9 bases line up with TRBD2. V was pared by 2 bases and J by 0 bases, with 6 bases of the junction left unmatched. CDR1 and CDR2 from the germline V gene are SQVTM and ANQGSEA. This CDR3 has 16 amino acids. The CDR3 reads CSVETRLAESTDTQYF. CDR3 sequence (DNA): TGCAGCGTTGAAACGCGACTAGCGGAAAGCACAGATACGCAGTATTTT.

With respect to this clonotype: Given a much more abundant clone one base away, this may be a read error. The V call is TRBV4-3, the J call TRBJ2-7; D is undetermined. Germline V gene data show CDR1 as LGHNA and CDR2 as YSLEER. The CDR3 contains 16 residues. For the CDR3, the DNA is TGCGCCGGCAGCCAAGATTTACTGTCCCGCTCCTACGAGCAGTACTTC. Its translation is CAGSQDLLSRSYEQYF.

The rearrangement uses TRBV7-2 and TRBJ1-2, with 10 nucleotides matching TRBD1. CDR3 length: 15 residues. V lost 1 base, J lost 8 bases, and 7 bases stayed unmatched. Germline CDR1 and CDR2: SGHTA and FQGNSA. The CDR3 protein is CASSLGQGAPRGYTF. CDR3 nucleotide sequence: TGTGCCAGCAGCTTAGGACAGGGGGCTCCGCGCGGCTACACCTTC.

CDR3 DNA: TGTGCCAGCACCCACCCCGAGGTGGGGAACACCGGGGAGCTGTTTTTT. Its translation is CASTHPEVGNTGELFF. The chain links TRBV6-4 to TRBJ2-2; D gene unclear. CDR1 and CDR2 from the germline V gene are MRHNA and SNTAGT. The CDR3 length is 16 residues. Trimming shortened V by 7 bases and J by 1 base, and 16 bases separated the two germline ends.

The chain combines TRBV29-1 with TRBJ2-1, with 8 bases matching TRBD1. The CDR3 extends over 15 amino acids. Germline values: CDR1 SQVTM, CDR2 ANQGSEA. V lost 4 bases and J lost 7; bases outside the gene matches: 12. The CDR3 nucleotides are TGCAGCGTTGTGTTGAGGCAGGGGGCGCAGAATGAGCAGTTCTTC. Translated, it gives CSVVLRQGAQNEQFF.

This clonotype was seen more than once but under ten times. This rearrangement joins TRBV25-1 to TRBJ2-3, with 11 bases that match TRBD2. The germline V gene encodes CDR1 MGHDK and CDR2 SYGVNS. Trimming took 2 bases from V and 4 from J; bases not matched to a gene: 14. CDR3 length equals 19 residues. As DNA, the CDR3 is TGTGCCAGCAGTGAAAACTTGGTTGTGGATAGCGGGAGGGCAGATACGCAGTATTTT. Translation gives CASSENLVVDSGRADTQYF.

This chain uses TRBV28 with TRBJ1-5; D may be TRBD1 (5 bases). The V end lost 7 bases, the J end lost 5 bases, and 18 bases lay between the germline ends. CDR1 and CDR2 from the germline V gene are MDHEN and SYDVKM. The CDR3 runs to 15 residues. CDR3 protein: CASTLGSREDQPQHF. In nucleotides, the CDR3 is TGTGCCAGCACCCTTGGGAGCAGGGAGGATCAGCCCCAGCATTTT.

The CDR3 sequence is CSVHLQRASTEAFF. CDR3 nucleotides: TGCAGCGTTCATCTGCAGCGGGCATCCACTGAAGCTTTCTTT. The rearrangement links TRBV29-1 to TRBJ1-1; D is unresolved. The germline gives CDR1 SQVTM, CDR2 ANQGSEA. CDR3 size: 14 residues. V lost 5 bases to trimming and J lost 4 bases, with 17 bases between them.

This clonotype came up a few times. This chain joins TRBV7-2 and TRBJ2-3; 11 bases map to TRBD2. CDR1 SGHTA and CDR2 FQGNSA come from the germline V gene. The trim removed 3 bases at V and 3 bases at J, leaving 8 bases unmatched. CDR3 length: 17 residues. The CDR3 DNA reads as TGTGCCAGCAGCTTTACTAGCGGGAGTCCGGGGACAGATACGCAGTATTTT. Translation: CASSFTSGSPGTDTQYF.

This sequence joins TRBV4-1 and TRBJ1-4; possibly TRBD1 for D (6 bases). Deletions cut 5 bases from V and 0 bases from J, with 16 bases between. This CDR3 has 17 amino acids. Looked up from germline, CDR1 is MGHRA and CDR2 is YSYEKL. The CDR3 DNA follows: TGCGCCAGCAGCACACACAGGGTTGGGGCAACTAATGAAAAACTGTTTTTT. Translation: CASSTHRVGATNEKLFF.

The chain is built from TRBV12-3 or TRBV12-4 and TRBJ2-7; TRBD2 might be the D (5 bases). V lost 6 bases and J 3 bases, leaving 9 bases between the germline ends. CDR3 length: 12 residues. CDR3 coding DNA: TGTGCCAGCAGATTCCGGGGCTACGAGCAGTACTTC. Its protein product is CASRFRGYEQYF.